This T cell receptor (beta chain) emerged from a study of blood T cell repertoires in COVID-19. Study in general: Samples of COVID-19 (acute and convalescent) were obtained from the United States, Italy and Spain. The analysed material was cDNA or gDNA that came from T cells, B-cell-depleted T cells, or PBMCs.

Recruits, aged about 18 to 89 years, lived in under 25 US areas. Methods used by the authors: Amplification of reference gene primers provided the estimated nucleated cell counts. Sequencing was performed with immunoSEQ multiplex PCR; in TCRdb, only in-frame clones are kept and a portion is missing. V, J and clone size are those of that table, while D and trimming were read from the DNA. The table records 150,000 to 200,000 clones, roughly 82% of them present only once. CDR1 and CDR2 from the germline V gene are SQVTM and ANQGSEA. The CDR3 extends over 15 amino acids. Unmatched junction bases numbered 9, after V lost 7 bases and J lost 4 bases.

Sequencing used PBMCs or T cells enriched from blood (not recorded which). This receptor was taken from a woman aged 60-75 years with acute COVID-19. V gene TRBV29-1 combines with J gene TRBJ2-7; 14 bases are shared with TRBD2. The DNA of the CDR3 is TGCAGCGCCACGGGGACTAGCGGGAGTCAGTACGAGCAGTACTTC. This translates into CSATGTSGSQYEQYF.